This TCR beta chain is from a study of T cells in localized non-small cell lung cancer. The data were produced by immunoSEQ multiplex PCR, yet TCRdb's version contains in-frame clones alone and is incomplete. In the table there are 45,000 to 70,000 clones, 80% to 90% of which are singletons. Trimming removed 4 bases from V and 1 base from J, with 13 bases in between. The CDR3 spans 15 residues. Germline loops: CDR1 LGHNA, CDR2 YSLEER. The TCR comes from a woman aged 40-70 years with stage I lung adenocarcinoma. The sequencing used peripheral blood, collected before any cancer treatment. The chain couples TRBV4-3 to TRBJ1-1; a possible D gene is TRBD1 (5 bases). This CDR3 reads CASSRVQAGNTEAFF. The DNA for the CDR3 is TGCGCCAGCAGCCGGGTACAGGCGGGGAACACTGAAGCTTTCTTT.